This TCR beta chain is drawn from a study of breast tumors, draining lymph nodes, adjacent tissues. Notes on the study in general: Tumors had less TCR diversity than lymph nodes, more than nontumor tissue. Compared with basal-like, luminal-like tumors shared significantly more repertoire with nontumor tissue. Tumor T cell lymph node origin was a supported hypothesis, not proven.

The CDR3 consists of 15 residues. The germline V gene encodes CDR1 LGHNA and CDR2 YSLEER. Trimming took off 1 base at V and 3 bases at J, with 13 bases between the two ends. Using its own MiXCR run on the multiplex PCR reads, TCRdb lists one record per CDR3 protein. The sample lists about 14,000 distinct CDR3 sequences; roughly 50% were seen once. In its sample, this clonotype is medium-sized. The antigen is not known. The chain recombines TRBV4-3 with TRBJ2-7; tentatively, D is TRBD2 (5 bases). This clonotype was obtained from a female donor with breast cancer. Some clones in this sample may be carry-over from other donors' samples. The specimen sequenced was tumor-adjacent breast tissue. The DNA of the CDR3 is TGCGCCAGCAGCCAAGTAGAGGGCAGCTTCTACGAGCAGTACTTC. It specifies CASSQVEGSFYEQYF.